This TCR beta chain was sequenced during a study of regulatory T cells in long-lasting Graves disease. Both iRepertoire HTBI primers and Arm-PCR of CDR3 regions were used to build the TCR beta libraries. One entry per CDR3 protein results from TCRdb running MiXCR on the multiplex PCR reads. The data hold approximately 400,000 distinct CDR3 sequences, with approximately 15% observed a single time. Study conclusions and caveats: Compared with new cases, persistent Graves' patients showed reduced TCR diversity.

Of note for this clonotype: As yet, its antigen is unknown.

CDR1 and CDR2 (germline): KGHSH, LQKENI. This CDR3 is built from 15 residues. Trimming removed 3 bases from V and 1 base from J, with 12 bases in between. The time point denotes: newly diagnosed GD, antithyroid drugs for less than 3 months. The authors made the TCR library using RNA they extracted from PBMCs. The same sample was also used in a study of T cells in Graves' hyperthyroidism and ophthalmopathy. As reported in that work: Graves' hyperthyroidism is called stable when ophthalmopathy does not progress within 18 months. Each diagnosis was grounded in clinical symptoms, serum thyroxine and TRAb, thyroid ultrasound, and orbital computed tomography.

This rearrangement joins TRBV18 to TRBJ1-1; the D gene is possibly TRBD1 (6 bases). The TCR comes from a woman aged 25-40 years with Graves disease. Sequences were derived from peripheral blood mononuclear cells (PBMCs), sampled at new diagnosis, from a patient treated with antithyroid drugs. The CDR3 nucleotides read TGTGCCAGCTCACCCAAGGGAGGGGGGAACACTGAAGCTTTCTTT. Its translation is CASSPKGGGNTEAFF. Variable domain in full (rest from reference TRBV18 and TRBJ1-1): NAGVMQNPRHLVRRRGQEARLRCSPMKGHSHVYWYRQLPEEGLKFMVYLQKENIIDESGMPKERFSAEFPKEGPSILRIQQVVRGDSAAYFCASSPKGGGNTEAFFGQGTRLTVV.